This record covers a single TCR beta chain. What it binds is unknown. The ends were cut back, 7 bases at V and 1 base at J, with 17 bases in the middle. The germline gives CDR1 SQVTM, CDR2 ANQGSEA. The CDR3 length is 14 residues. Sequencing used immunoSEQ multiplex PCR; TCRdb keeps in-frame clones, though not all of them. The sample holds about 81,000 clones; 90% are singletons and the top ten take 5% to 5.5%. The sample comes from a study of T cell responses to AZD1222 COVID-19 vaccine. Broader study findings: It was only 6 or 7 AZD1222 recipients who were seropositive at baseline. Reportedly, nearly half the spike-specific TCRs target unmutated variant regions. Among the donors, most were white British and more were female, and clonal diversity was possibly underestimated. No day 14 peak samples; only post-peak repertoires were characterized.

The rearrangement joins TRBV29-1 to TRBJ2-7, with D possibly being TRBD1 or TRBD2 (5 bases each). This receptor was obtained from an adult who received the AZD1222 COVID-19 vaccine. The source was peripheral blood, collected 28 days after the second AZD1222 dose. The CDR3 DNA sequence: TGCAGCGGCCAAAACTCCAGGGAGTCCTACGAGCAGTACTTC. Translation gives CSGQNSRESYEQYF.